This paragraph covers one T cell receptor beta chain sequence. Assay used: immunoSEQ multiplex PCR; TCRdb lists only in-frame clones, some missing. The sample consists of over 200,000 clones, 65% to 85% of them appearing once. This entry comes from a study of blood T cell repertoires in COVID-19. The CDR3 has 16 residues. With 4 bases removed from V and 0 bases from J, the gap between germline ends came to 12 bases. Germline CDR1 reads SGHTA; CDR2 reads FQGTGA. This chain uses TRBV7-3 with TRBJ2-2, with no clear D. The source is a man between 40 and 49 years old with active or convalescent COVID-19. Material: peripheral blood. The CDR3 DNA follows: TGTGCCAGCAGCTCCCACGGGTGGGCGAACACCGGGGAGCTGTTTTTT. Translating it yields CASSSHGWANTGELFF.